This T cell receptor (beta chain) was retrieved from a study of blood T cell repertoires in COVID-19 (dated by TCRdb to 2018 to 2020). Broadly, across the study: Samples from collaborators originated in the United States, Italy and Spain and spanned both the acute and convalescent phases of COVID-19. The prospective study material was composed of cDNA or gDNA derived from T cells, B-cell-depleted T cells, or PBMCs. Subjects who had been exposed to COVID-19, were actively infected with it, or had recovered from it provided the deeply sampled blood TCRbeta repertoires that made up the dataset. The repertoires were released in a freely available public database meant as a resource for research on the immune response to SARS-CoV-2. The samples were drawn from the first 160 participants of the ongoing ImmuneRACE study and from 950 to 1,500 subjects provided by 6 global collaborators. A de-identified subject ID, COVID-19 status, age in years and sex were almost always included in the sample metadata. Where HLA class I and class II types were available, the types were taken from metadata supplied by the sample provider, not from assay-based typing. Study-level results and caveats: The quantity of clinical and demographic metadata differed by source and by participant and was supplied without curation.

Participants in the prospective study were aged about 18 to 90 years, lived in some 24 United States geographic areas, and enrolled through a virtual design. To assign participants to cohorts, the prospective study relied on clinical history that participants themselves reported in a screening survey and a study questionnaire. ImmuneRACE Cohort 3 recovered participants were defined by two consecutive negative NP/OP PCR tests, healthcare professional clearance, or symptom resolution. Mobile phlebotomists in the prospective study collected whole blood, serum and a nasopharyngeal or oropharyngeal swab from every participant. Prospective study participants could optionally give additional blood draws and questionnaires over an approximately two-month period. Prospective study blood samples were shipped either frozen or at room temperature before DNA extraction. TCRbeta CDR3 regions were amplified from genomic DNA by means of the immunoSEQ Assay, a bias-controlled multiplex PCR. In the original analysis: The number of nucleated cells in each sample was estimated from the amplification of reference gene primers within the assay. To quantify the absolute abundance of each unique TCRbeta CDR3 rearrangement, sequence reads were collapsed and filtered. For each sample, productive Simpson clonality was calculated as the square root of Simpson's diversity index across productive rearrangements. Entries here come from immuneACCESS through TCRdb and include only in-frame sequences with V and J called. Some clones fail to appear in such tables; in the studies checked, an unresolved V gene covers under half of the shortfall, and the cause of the remainder is unknown. Clonal size and the V and J genes are those of that table, whereas D and trimming came from the DNA. This sample holds more than 200,000 clones; 87% were observed only once. The ten most abundant clones make up 10% to 13% of the sample.

In its sample, this clone was seen a few times. This clone's antigen is unknown. The input lacks base qualities; no much larger clone sits a single base away. Taken from cysteine to phenylalanine, the CDR3 has 14 residues. Only the CDR3 part of the read is kept: 42 bases, read in frame from the first base. The sequencing sample was made of PBMCs or T cells enriched from blood (not recorded which). The chain is assembled from TRBV21-1 and TRBJ1-1. TRBV21-1 represents a pseudogene. This TCR was sampled from a man aged 30 to 39 who had recovered from COVID-19. The DNA is as follows: TGTGCCAGCAGCAAAGATCGGGTGAACACTGAAGCTTTCTTT. This sequence encodes CASSKDRVNTEAFF.